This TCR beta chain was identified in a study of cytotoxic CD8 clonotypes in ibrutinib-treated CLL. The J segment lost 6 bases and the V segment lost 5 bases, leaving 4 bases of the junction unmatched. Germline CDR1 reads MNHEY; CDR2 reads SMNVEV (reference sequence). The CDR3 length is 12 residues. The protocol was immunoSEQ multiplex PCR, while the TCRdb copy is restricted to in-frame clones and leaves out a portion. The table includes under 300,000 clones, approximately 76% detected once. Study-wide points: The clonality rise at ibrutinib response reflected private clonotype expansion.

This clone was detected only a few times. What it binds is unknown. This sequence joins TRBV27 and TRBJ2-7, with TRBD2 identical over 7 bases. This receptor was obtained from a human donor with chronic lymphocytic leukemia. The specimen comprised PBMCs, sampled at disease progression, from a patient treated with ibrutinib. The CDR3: CASSITGGEQYF. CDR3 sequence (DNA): TGTGCCAGCAGTATTACGGGGGGCGAGCAGTACTTC.